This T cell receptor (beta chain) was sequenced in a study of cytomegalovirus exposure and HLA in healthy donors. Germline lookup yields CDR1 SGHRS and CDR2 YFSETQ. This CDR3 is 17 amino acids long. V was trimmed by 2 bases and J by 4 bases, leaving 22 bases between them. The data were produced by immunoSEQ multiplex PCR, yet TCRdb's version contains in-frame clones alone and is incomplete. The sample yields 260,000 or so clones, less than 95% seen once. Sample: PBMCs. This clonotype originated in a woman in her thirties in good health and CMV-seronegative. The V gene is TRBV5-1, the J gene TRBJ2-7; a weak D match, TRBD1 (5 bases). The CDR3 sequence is CASSLRHSSGLGYEQYF. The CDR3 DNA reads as TGCGCCAGCAGCTTAAGGCATAGTTCAGGGCTCGGGTACGAGCAGTACTTC.